The sequence of this T cell receptor (beta chain) was determined in a study of T cells expressing NK-cell markers. This CDR3 is built from 13 residues. Germline V gene data show CDR1 as SGHDT and CDR2 as YYEEEE. TCR beta cDNA was generated via 5'RACE template switching incorporating UMIs. TCRdb re-analyzed the 5' RACE reads; it lists each CDR3 protein once, without DNA. This sample's table reports about 170,000 distinct CDR3 sequences. The chain is built from TRBV5-6 and TRBJ2-1; TCRdb reports TRBD1, a call that lacks DNA to check it against. The TCR originated in a man aged 18-75 years in good health. The sequenced sample consisted of blood T cells: a sorted CD56 or NKG2C T cell subset, CD4+ or CD8+ T cells, or bulk PBMC T cells (not recorded which). The CDR3 region is CASSLAGGFMQFF.